A single sample gave rise to the 8 T cell receptor beta chains below, sequenced in a study of cytomegalovirus exposure and HLA in healthy donors. The PCR had 60 Vbeta and 13 Jbeta primers. This table comes from immunoSEQ multiplex PCR, and its TCRdb copy is limited to in-frame clones, with some not included. The table lists some 250,000 clones, 82% of them singletons. The sample consisted of PBMCs. All receptors derive from a woman aged 40 to 50 in good health and CMV-seropositive.

The chain uses TRBV10-3 and TRBJ1-2; no reliable D call. CDR1 and CDR2 from the germline V gene are ENHRY and SYGVKD. CDR3 length: 13 residues. V was shortened by 10 bases and J by 6 bases, with 18 bases between the two germline ends. CDR3 nucleotides: TGTGCCACCGAGGGAGGGTTTGATGATGGCTACACCTTC. Its translation: CATEGGFDDGYTF.

V is TRBV7-8 and J is TRBJ2-5, with 10 bases matching TRBD1. After removal of 5 bases from V and 0 bases from J, the junction contained 6 bases not matched to a gene. CDR1 and CDR2 (germline): SGHVS, FQNEAQ. The CDR3 runs 16 residues. DNA of the CDR3: TGTGCCAGCAGCCCGGGGACAGGGGTGTACCAAGAGACCCAGTACTTC. Its protein product is CASSPGTGVYQETQYF.

V is TRBV2 and J is TRBJ2-2; TRBD2 might be the D (6 bases). There are 14 residues in the CDR3. Trimming removed 8 bases from V and 7 bases from J, with 17 bases in between. CDR1 is SNHLY and CDR2 is FYNNEI in the germline V gene. The CDR3: CASSLRELVGELFF. CDR3 nucleotide sequence: TGTGCCAGCTCCTTACGGGAGCTTGTCGGGGAGCTGTTTTTT.

This clone has a single count. The chain recombines TRBV4-3 with TRBJ2-3, with D perhaps matching TRBD2 (5 bases). The CDR3 covers 16 residues. Per the germline V gene, CDR1 is LGHNA and CDR2 is YSLEER. Trimming removed 0 bases from V and 6 bases from J, with 16 bases in between. The chain's CDR3 is CASSQDFRESGDTQYF. CDR3 sequence (DNA): TGCGCCAGCAGCCAAGATTTTAGGGAGAGTGGCGATACGCAGTATTTT.

Note on this clone: One end of the junction varies from germline; a read error may be responsible. The genes are TRBV4-1 and TRBJ1-5; 8 bases are shared with TRBD1. This CDR3 is built from 15 residues. Germline V gene data show CDR1 as MGHRA and CDR2 as YSYEKL. The CDR3 sequence: CANSQGQGNNQPQHF. CDR3 bases: TGCGCCAACAGCCAAGGACAGGGAAACAATCAGCCCCAGCATTTT.

The chain carries TRBV9 and TRBJ1-4; D unresolved. Trimming stripped 3 bases from V and 4 bases from J, with 10 bases between. Germline CDR1 and CDR2: SGDLS and YYNGEE. The CDR3 contains 14 residues. CDR3 region: CASSDGAINEKLFF. The CDR3 DNA follows: TGTGCCAGCAGCGACGGAGCAATTAATGAAAAACTGTTTTTT.

V and J are TRBV18 and TRBJ2-2; D remains ambiguous. The CDR3 covers 13 residues. CDR1 and CDR2 (germline): KGHSH, LQKENI. V gave up 3 bases and J gave up 0 bases, with 2 bases separating them. The CDR3 loop reads CASSPANTGELFF. The DNA of the CDR3 is TGTGCCAGCTCACCCGCGAACACCGGGGAGCTGTTTTTT.

The chain joins TRBV19 to TRBJ1-4; a weak D match, TRBD1 (5 bases). Per germline, CDR1 LNHDA and CDR2 SQIVND (reference sequence). With 5 bases removed from V and 5 bases from J, the gap between germline ends came to 15 bases. The CDR3 is made up of 15 amino acids. The CDR3 sequence is CASSHLLAGNEKLFF. CDR3 DNA: TGTGCCAGTAGTCATCTCCTCGCAGGGAATGAAAAACTGTTTTTT.